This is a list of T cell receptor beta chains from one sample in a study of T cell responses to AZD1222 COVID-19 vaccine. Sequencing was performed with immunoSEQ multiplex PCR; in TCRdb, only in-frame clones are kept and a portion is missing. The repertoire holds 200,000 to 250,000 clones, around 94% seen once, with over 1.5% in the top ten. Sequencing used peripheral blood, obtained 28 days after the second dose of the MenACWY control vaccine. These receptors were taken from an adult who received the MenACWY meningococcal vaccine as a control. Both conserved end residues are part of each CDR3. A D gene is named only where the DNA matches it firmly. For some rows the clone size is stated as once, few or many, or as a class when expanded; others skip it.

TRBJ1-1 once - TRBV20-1 CSASGQEGVAFF TGCAGTGCTAGTGGGCAAGAAGGGGTAGCTTTCTTT
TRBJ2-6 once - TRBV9 CASSDPTRISSSGANVLTF TGTGCCAGCAGCGACCCTACGCGAATTTCTTCTTCTGGGGCCAACGTCTTGACTTTC
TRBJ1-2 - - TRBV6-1 CASSETGGANYGYTF TGTGCCAGCAGTGAAACTGGGGGCGCGAACTATGGCTACACCTTC
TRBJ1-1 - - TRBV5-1 CASSLAGEAFF TGCGCCAGCAGCTTGGCAGGGGAAGCTTTCTTT
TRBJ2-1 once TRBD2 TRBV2 CASSRERGRYEQFF TGTGCCAGCAGTCGCGAGCGGGGGCGGTATGAGCAGTTCTTC
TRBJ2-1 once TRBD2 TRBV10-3 CAISRGSGGSYNEQFF TGTGCCATCAGTAGGGGAAGCGGGGGCTCCTACAATGAGCAGTTCTTC
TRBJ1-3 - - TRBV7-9 CASSQAGYGNTIYF TGTGCCAGCAGCCAAGCGGGTTATGGAAACACCATATATTTT
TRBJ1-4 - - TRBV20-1 CSASSPTNEKLFF TGCAGTGCTAGTAGTCCAACTAATGAAAAACTGTTTTTT
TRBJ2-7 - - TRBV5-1 CASSLFPGLEQYF TGCGCCAGCAGCTTGTTCCCAGGCCTCGAGCAGTACTTC
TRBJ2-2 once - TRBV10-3 CAISESITPNTGELFF TGTGCCATCAGTGAGTCGATAACTCCGAACACCGGGGAGCTGTTTTTT
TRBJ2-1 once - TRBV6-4 CASSDTQGRANNEQFF TGTGCCAGCAGTGACACGCAGGGGCGGGCCAACAATGAGCAGTTCTTC
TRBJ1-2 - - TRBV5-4 CASSVTANYGYTF TGTGCCAGCAGCGTGACAGCGAACTATGGCTACACCTTC
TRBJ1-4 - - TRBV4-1 CASSQVRNEKLFF TGCGCCAGCAGCCAAGTACGCAATGAAAAACTGTTTTTT
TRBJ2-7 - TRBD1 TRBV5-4 CASSLGDRPYEQYF TGTGCCAGCAGCCTGGGGGACAGGCCCTACGAGCAGTACTTC
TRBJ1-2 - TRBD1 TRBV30 CAWKPRGWDSDYGYTF TGTGCCTGGAAACCTAGAGGGTGGGACAGTGACTATGGCTACACCTTC
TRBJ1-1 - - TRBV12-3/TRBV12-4 CASSPIPGEAFF TGTGCCAGCAGCCCAATCCCGGGGGAAGCTTTCTTT
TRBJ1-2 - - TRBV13 CASSLAGIKDGYTF TGTGCCAGCAGCTTAGCGGGGATAAAAGATGGCTACACCTTC
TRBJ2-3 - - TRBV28 CASSLRGLSTDTQYF TGTGCCAGCAGTTTAAGAGGGCTTAGCACAGATACGCAGTATTTT
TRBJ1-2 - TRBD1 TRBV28 CASRPRGRDGYTF TGTGCCAGCAGACCCAGGGGGAGGGATGGCTACACCTTC
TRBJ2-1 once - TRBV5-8 CASSQSGEQFF TGTGCCAGCAGCCAGAGCGGAGAGCAGTTCTTC
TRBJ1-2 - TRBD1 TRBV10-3 CAISGQGSRGYTF TGTGCCATCAGCGGACAGGGAAGTAGGGGCTACACCTTC
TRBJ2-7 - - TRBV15 CATRSLDTRYYEQYF TGTGCCACCCGGTCGTTGGACACCCGCTACTACGAGCAGTACTTC
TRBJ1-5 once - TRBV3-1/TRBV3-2 CASSQDSTVSNQPQHF TGTGCCAGCAGCCAAGATTCGACAGTTAGCAATCAGCCCCAGCATTTT
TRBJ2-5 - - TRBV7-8 CASSIWLTGGIQETQYF TGTGCCAGCAGCATATGGTTGACCGGGGGTATCCAAGAGACCCAGTACTTC
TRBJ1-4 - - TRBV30 CASRILGETTNEKLFF TGTGCCTCCCGTATTTTGGGGGAGACAACTAATGAAAAACTGTTTTTT
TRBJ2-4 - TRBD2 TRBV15 CATSLSGGSLAKNIQYF TGTGCCACCAGCCTCTCGGGGGGATCCTTAGCCAAAAACATTCAGTACTTC
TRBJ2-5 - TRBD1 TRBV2 CASTRDRGGETQYF TGTGCCAGCACCCGGGACAGGGGGGGGGAGACCCAGTACTTC
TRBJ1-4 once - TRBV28 CASSLWESTNEKLFF TGTGCCAGCAGTTTATGGGAGAGTACTAATGAAAAACTGTTTTTT
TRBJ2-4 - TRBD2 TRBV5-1 CASSLANSGGLDIQYF TGCGCCAGCAGCTTGGCGAATTCCGGGGGGTTGGACATTCAGTACTTC